This T cell receptor beta chain is from a study of response to subunit inactivated influenza vaccine. Study-level points and caveats: Only a handful of new T cells, the authors suggested, are recruited with each seasonal influenza vaccination.

This clonotype was counted many times. Its antigen is unknown. CDR3 size: 14 residues. V lost 6 bases and J lost 4, with 15 bases in between. TCRdb recomputed calls from the RT-PCR reads with MiXCR, one row per CDR3 protein. Of about 780,000 distinct CDR3 sequences listed, about 18% were seen once; the top ten hold roughly a tenth. The specimen comprised PBMCs from blood, sampled about 5 days after vaccination. The TCR was taken from a man in his fifties or sixties who received an inactivated influenza vaccine. This chain joins TRBV12-3 or TRBV12-4 and TRBJ1-2; D is possibly TRBD1 (6 bases). CDR3 sequence reads: CASRQGSVGYGYTF. The CDR3 nucleotides are TGTGCCAGCAGGCAGGGGAGCGTAGGCTATGGCTACACCTTC.